The clone carrying this T cell receptor beta chain was counted ten times or more. Using its own MiXCR run on the 5' RACE reads, TCRdb lists one record per CDR3 protein. This sample has under 50,000 distinct CDR3 sequences, with 5.6% found just once. This CDR3 spans 14 amino acids. From germline, CDR1 is ENHRY and CDR2 SYGVKD. V was clipped by 4 bases and J by 0 bases, with 9 bases between them. These data originate in a study of early T cells in non-severe SARS-CoV-2 infection. The chain joins TRBV10-3 to TRBJ1-2; D is unresolved. This TCR derives from an adult who was a healthcare worker with PCR-confirmed SARS-CoV-2 infection or an uninfected control (not recorded which). The sample comprised whole blood. CDR3 in amino acids: CAISGTVSNYGYTF. CDR3 coding DNA: TGTGCCATCAGTGGGACGGTATCTAACTATGGCTACACCTTC.